The 17 T cell receptor beta chains reported below all come from one sample, sequenced in a study of breast tumors, draining lymph nodes, adjacent tissues. Samples came from axillary lymph nodes draining the breast cancer. TCRdb used MiXCR to reprocess the multiplex PCR reads, holding one entry per CDR3 protein. The table has 140,000 to 150,000 distinct CDR3 sequences, 32% seen once; the top ten hold about 2.5%. Sequenced input: axillary lymph node tissue. Source of these receptors: a female donor with breast cancer. Some clones in this sample may be carry-over from other donors' samples.

This clonotype was picked up a small number of times. This chain links TRBV6-5 with TRBJ1-2, with D perhaps matching TRBD1 (5 bases). This CDR3 region has 14 residues. The germline CDR1 and CDR2 sequences are MNHEY and SVGAGI. V was trimmed by 7 bases and J by 5 bases, leaving 17 bases between them. The CDR3 DNA reads as TGTGCCAGCACCCATCGTCAGGGAAGATATGGCTACACCTTC. Its translation: CASTHRQGRYGYTF.

Comment on this clonotype: A read error may be the cause here, since a much bigger clone is one base away. This rearrangement joins TRBV20-1 to TRBJ2-2; D is ambiguous. Germline V gene sequence: CDR1 DFQATT, CDR2 SNEGSKA (reference sequence). This CDR3 has 14 amino acids. CDR3 protein: CSALGAKNTAELFF. The CDR3 DNA reads TGCAGTGCACTCGGTGCGAAGAACACCGCGGAGCTGTTTTTT.

This clonotype was counted ten times or more. CDR3 protein: CASSSGVLRVRETQYF. The DNA of the CDR3 is TGTGCCAGCAGCTCCGGTGTCTTGAGAGTAAGGGAGACCCAGTACTTC. The V call is TRBV3-1, the J call TRBJ2-5; D ambiguous. Germline CDR1 and CDR2: LGHDT and YNNKEL (reference sequence). The CDR3 length is 16 residues. Between the trimmed V and J ends, which lost 5 bases and 5 bases, there was a span of 21 bases.

Worth noting for this clonotype: A much larger clone differs from this one at a single base, so this may be a read error. V is TRBV6-5 and J is TRBJ2-5; D may be TRBD1 (6 bases). The germline V gene has CDR1 MNHEY and CDR2 SVGAGI. The CDR3 has 14 amino acids. The CDR3: CANSHSSGAQTQYF. The CDR3 nucleotides are TGTGCCAACAGTCACTCGTCAGGGGCCCAGACCCAGTACTTC.

This clonotype was found many times. The V call is TRBV19, the J call TRBJ2-7; TRBD1 might be the D (6 bases). The CDR3 totals 14 residues. CDR1 and CDR2 from the germline V gene are LNHDA and SQIVND (reference sequence). V shed 5 bases and J shed 7 bases, with 18 bases lying between them. The DNA of the CDR3 is TGTGCCAGTAGTCCCTCGGGACAAGGAGGAGAGCAGTACTTC. The encoded protein is CASSPSGQGGEQYF.

This clonotype came up many times. The chain has TRBV6-2 or TRBV6-3 and TRBJ1-4; TRBD1 matches at 10 bases. This CDR3 is built from 14 residues. Germline V CDR1 and CDR2: MNHEY, SVGEGT. V was pared by 5 bases and J by 7 bases, with 4 bases of the junction left unmatched. The CDR3 sequence: CASSPTGGGEKLFF. DNA for the CDR3: TGTGCCAGCAGTCCGACAGGGGGCGGTGAAAAACTGTTTTTT.

This chain uses TRBV5-1 with TRBJ2-1; TRBD2 matches 10 bases. This CDR3 region has 16 residues. Trimming cost V 2 bases and J 7 bases; bases outside gene matches: 9. Germline V lookup: CDR1 SGHRS, CDR2 YFSETQ. CDR3 protein: CASSFTIAGGRNEQFF. The CDR3 DNA reads as TGCGCCAGCAGCTTCACGATAGCGGGGGGACGAAATGAGCAGTTCTTC.

In this sample, this clonotype turned up many times. The chain uses TRBV19 and TRBJ2-5; D unresolved. With 5 bases removed from V and 5 bases from J, the gap between germline ends came to 12 bases. Looked up from germline, CDR1 is LNHDA and CDR2 is SQIVND (reference sequence). This CDR3 region has 13 residues. The CDR3 region is CASSRTFRETQYF. CDR3 bases: TGTGCCAGTAGTCGGACCTTCCGGGAGACCCAGTACTTC. The variable domain in full, completed from reference TRBV19 and TRBJ2-5, reads DGGITQSPKYLFRKEGQNVTLSCEQNLNHDAMYWYRQDPGQGLRLIYYSQIVNDFQKGDIAEGYSVSREKKESFPLTVTSAQKNPTAFYLCASSRTFRETQYFGPGTRLLVL.

This clonotype was detected many times. The CDR3 protein is CSVRDLGELFF. The CDR3 region has the DNA TGCAGCGTCCGAGACTTGGGGGAGCTGTTTTTT. The chain uses TRBV29-1 and TRBJ2-2, with D unresolved. The V gene's germline CDR1 is SQVTM and CDR2 ANQGSEA. There are 11 residues in the CDR3. V was trimmed by 6 bases and J by 8 bases, leaving 10 bases between them.

The CDR3: CASSPRDRPYEAFF. The CDR3 DNA reads TGTGCCAGCTCACCACGGGACAGGCCCTATGAAGCTTTCTTT. The V gene is TRBV18, the J gene TRBJ1-1; TRBD1 matches 8 bases. Trimming cost V 1 base and J 7 bases; bases outside gene matches: 5. The CDR3 runs to 14 residues. Looked up from germline, CDR1 is KGHSH and CDR2 is LQKENI.

Ten or more counts support this clonotype. A much larger clone lies one base from this, so it may be a read error. V usage is TRBV20-1 and J usage is TRBJ1-2; D perhaps matches TRBD1 (5 bases). Germline-derived CDR1 and CDR2 are DFQATT and SNEGSKA (reference sequence). The CDR3 runs to 12 residues. Trimming took 3 bases from V and 13 from J, leaving 18 bases between them. The CDR3 sequence: CSASWTRDLSTF. CDR3 DNA sequence: TGCAGTGCTAGCTGGACACGAGATCTCTCCACCTTC.

This clonotype was found many times. A much larger clonotype is one base distant, so this may be a read error. The rearrangement joins TRBV12-3 or TRBV12-4 to TRBJ1-3, with TRBD1 matching 7 bases. The CDR3 is 15 amino acids. CDR3 DNA: TGTGCCAGCAGCCCAGGGGGGTACTCTGGAAACACCATGTATTTT. Encoded protein: CASSPGGYSGNTMYF.

This clonotype has ten or more counts. The chain has TRBV12-3 or TRBV12-4 and TRBJ2-1; possibly TRBD1 for D (7 bases). The CDR3 has 15 residues. V lost 6 bases and J 3 bases, leaving 15 bases between the germline ends. In DNA, the CDR3 is TGTGCCAGCAGGGGGGGACAGAGTATCTACAATGAGCAGTTCTTC. This encodes CASRGGQSIYNEQFF.

V and J are TRBV2 and TRBJ2-7; 7 nucleotides align to TRBD1. CDR1 is SNHLY and CDR2 is FYNNEI in the germline V gene. The CDR3 loop spans 14 amino acids. With 6 bases clipped from V and 3 bases from J, the junction kept 8 bases outside the gene matches. CDR3 amino acids: CASSRDREIYEQYF. The DNA for the CDR3 is TGTGCCAGCAGCCGTGACAGGGAAATCTACGAGCAGTACTTC.

This chain connects TRBV5-6 to TRBJ2-7; the match to TRBD1 covers 9 bases. The J segment lost 6 bases and the V segment lost 4 bases, leaving 5 bases of the junction unmatched. The CDR3 extends over 13 amino acids. Germline V gene sequence: CDR1 SGHDT, CDR2 YYEEEE. Written as DNA, the CDR3 is TGTGCCAGCAGCCCGGGGACAGGGAGCGAGCAGTACTTC. It is translated as CASSPGTGSEQYF.

This clonotype was detected ten times or more. The rearrangement uses TRBV19 and TRBJ2-1, with D hard to call. The CDR3 totals 12 residues. Germline CDR1 LNHDA, CDR2 SQIVND (reference sequence). V was pared by 5 bases and J by 4 bases, with 6 bases between. Here the CDR3 DNA reads TGTGCCAGTAGTCCGCAGTACAATGAGCAGTTCTTC. Residues: CASSPQYNEQFF.

This clonotype was recorded many times. An end of the junction differs from the germline gene, which may be a read error. CDR3 amino acids: CASRLRDRQDTQYF. DNA of the CDR3: TGCGCCAGCAGACTCCGGGACAGACAAGACACCCAGTACTTC. The rearrangement uses TRBV5-1 and TRBJ2-5; 7 nucleotides align to TRBD1. The CDR3 is made up of 14 amino acids. Germline V gene lookup returns CDR1 SGHRS and CDR2 YFSETQ.